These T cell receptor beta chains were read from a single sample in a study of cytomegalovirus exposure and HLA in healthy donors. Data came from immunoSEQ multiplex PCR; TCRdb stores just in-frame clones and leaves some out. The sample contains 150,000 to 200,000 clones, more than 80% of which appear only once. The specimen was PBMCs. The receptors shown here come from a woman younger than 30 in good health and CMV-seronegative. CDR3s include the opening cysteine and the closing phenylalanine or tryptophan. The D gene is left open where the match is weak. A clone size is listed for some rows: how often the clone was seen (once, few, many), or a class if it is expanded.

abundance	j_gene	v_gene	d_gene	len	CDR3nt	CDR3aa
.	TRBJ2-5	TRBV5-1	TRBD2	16	TGCGCCAGCAGCGTAGGACTAGCGGGAGGGACGGAGACCCAGTACTTC	CASSVGLAGGTETQYF
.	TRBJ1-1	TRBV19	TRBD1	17	TGTGCCAGTAGTTTAGTCGGGACAGGACGATTGAACACTGAAGCTTTCTTT	CASSLVGTGRLNTEAFF
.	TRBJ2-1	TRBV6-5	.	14	TGTGCCAGCCAACACCGTGGCTCCTACAATGAGCAGTTCTTC	CASQHRGSYNEQFF
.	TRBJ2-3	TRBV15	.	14	TGTGCCACCAGCAGAGACGGGAACACAGATACGCAGTATTTT	CATSRDGNTDTQYF
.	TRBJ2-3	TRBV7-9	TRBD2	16	TGTGCCAGCAGTTTTGGGACTAGCGGTTACACAGATACGCAGTATTTT	CASSFGTSGYTDTQYF
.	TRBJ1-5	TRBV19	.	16	TGTGCCAGTAAGGCACGGACATTGGGTATTTACGAGCCCCAGCATTTT	CASKARTLGIYEPQHF
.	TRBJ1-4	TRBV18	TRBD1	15	TGTGCCAGCACCCAAGACAGGGGCGGTACTGAAAAACTGTTTTTT	CASTQDRGGTEKLFF
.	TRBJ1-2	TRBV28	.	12	TGTGCCAGCAGTTTATTCGGGTATGGCTACACCTTC	CASSLFGYGYTF
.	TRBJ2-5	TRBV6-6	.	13	TGTGCCAGCAGTTACTCTTCCGGGACTGCTGTGGACTTC	CASSYSSGTAVDF
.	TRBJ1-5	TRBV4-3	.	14	TGCGCCAGCAGCCGGGGCCCCATAGGTCAGCCCCAGCATTTT	CASSRGPIGQPQHF
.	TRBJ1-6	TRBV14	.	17	TGTGCCAGCAGCCGGAGGATGGGTATGGGAAGCAATTCACCCCTCCACTTT	CASSRRMGMGSNSPLHF
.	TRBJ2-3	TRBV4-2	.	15	TGTGCCAGCAGCCAACGCGTATCTGGCACAGATACGCAGTATTTT	CASSQRVSGTDTQYF
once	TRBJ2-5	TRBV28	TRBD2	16	TGTGCCAGCAGTTTATTGGGGGGAGGGCTGGGGGAGACCCAGTACTTC	CASSLLGGGLGETQYF
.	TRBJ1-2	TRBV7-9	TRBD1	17	TGTTCCAGCAGCACTCCGGGACAGGGCTTCGGAGGCTATGGCTACACCTTC	CSSSTPGQGFGGYGYTF
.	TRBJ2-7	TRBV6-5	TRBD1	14	TGTGCCAGCAGTTACTCGACAGGGCTGGACGAGCAGTACTTC	CASSYSTGLDEQYF
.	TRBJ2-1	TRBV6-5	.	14	TGTGCCAGCAGTTACGGGCGGGTTGGAAATGAGCAGTTCTTC	CASSYGRVGNEQFF
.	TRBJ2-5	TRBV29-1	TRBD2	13	TGCAGCGTTGTTTCAACTAGCGACGAGACCCAGTACTTC	CSVVSTSDETQYF
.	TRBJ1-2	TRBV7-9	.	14	TGTGCCAGCAGCTTAGCGTGGAGACCCTATGGCTACACCTTC	CASSLAWRPYGYTF
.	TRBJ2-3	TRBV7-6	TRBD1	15	TGTGCCAGCAGCTTAGGGGTACAGGGGCGGAATACGCAGTATTTT	CASSLGVQGRNTQYF
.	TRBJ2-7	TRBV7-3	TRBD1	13	TGTGCCAGCAGCCTAGACAGGGGTTACGAGCAGTACTTC	CASSLDRGYEQYF
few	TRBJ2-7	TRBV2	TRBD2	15	TGTGCCAGCACTCTGGAGGGGCTAGCGGGAGGTCAGCAGTACTTC	CASTLEGLAGGQQYF
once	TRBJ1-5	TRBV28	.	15	TGTGCCAGCAGGGATCCCTCGGGGGGCGGTCAGCCCCAGCATTTT	CASRDPSGGGQPQHF
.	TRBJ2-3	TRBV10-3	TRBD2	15	TGTGCCATCAGCCAACTAGCGGGAGGGCCAGATACGCAGTATTTT	CAISQLAGGPDTQYF
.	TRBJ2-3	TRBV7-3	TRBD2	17	TGTGCCAGCAGCGAGGGACTAGCGGGAACTAGCACAGATACGCAGTATTTT	CASSEGLAGTSTDTQYF
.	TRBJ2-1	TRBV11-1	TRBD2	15	TGTGCCAGCAGCCCAGGGCCAGCGGGAACCAATGAGCAGTTCTTC	CASSPGPAGTNEQFF
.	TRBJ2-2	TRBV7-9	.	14	TGTGCCAGCAGTTCATTAGAATCCACCGGGGAGCTGTTTTTT	CASSSLESTGELFF
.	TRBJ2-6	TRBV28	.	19	TGTGCCAGCAGTTTGCCGGCAGCGGGTTTTCTCCCTGGGGCCAACGTCCTGACTTTC	CASSLPAAGFLPGANVLTF
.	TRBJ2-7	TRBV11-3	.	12	TGTGCCAGCAGCACGACTGTCTACGAGCAGTACTTC	CASSTTVYEQYF
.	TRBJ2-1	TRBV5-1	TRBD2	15	TGCGCCAGCAGCTTGTACCGGGAGGGCCAGAAGGAGCAGTTCTTC	CASSLYREGQKEQFF
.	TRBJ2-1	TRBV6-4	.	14	TGTGCCAGCAGTGAATTCCGGGAAAGCAATGAGCAGTTCTTC	CASSEFRESNEQFF
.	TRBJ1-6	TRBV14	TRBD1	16	TGTGCCAGCAGCCAAGTACTAGGGACAGAAAATTCACCCCTCCACTTT	CASSQVLGTENSPLHF
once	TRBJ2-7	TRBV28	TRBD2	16	TGTGCCAGCAGCCCGCTAGCAGCGGGAGGGAATTACGAGCAGTACTTC	CASSPLAAGGNYEQYF